This record concerns one TCR beta chain sequence. Its target is unknown. The data stem from a study of shared clonotypes between healthy human individuals. Study information: Donors consisted of two women and three men between 18 and 49. Study-wide points: Sampling covered nothing but blood. Tissue TCR repertoires likely differ from those found in blood. Four donors shared approximately 5% of their naive CD4 clonotypes.

Positive CCR7 selection of CD45RO-negative cells yielded the naive CD8 cells, and terminally differentiated effector memory CD45RA+ cells were excluded. Participating donors were healthy, HIV-negative adults free of recent acute infections or vaccinations. Trimming cost V 4 bases and J 7 bases, with 25 bases left between them. The CDR3 runs to 17 residues. Germline assignment: CDR1 MGHRA and CDR2 YSYEKL. Libraries were prepared by immunoSEQ multiplex PCR; TCRdb keeps only in-frame clonotypes and omits some of them. The sample lists 600,000 or so clones, 95% to 98% occurring once. The source material was naive CD8+ T cells sorted from blood. The V gene is TRBV4-1, the J gene TRBJ1-2; D not certain. This TCR came from a man aged 30-40 years in good health. The chain's CDR3 is CASSLIPSSPTTRGYTF. The CDR3 region has the DNA TGCGCCAGCAGCCTAATCCCATCCTCACCCACCACTCGTGGCTACACCTTC.